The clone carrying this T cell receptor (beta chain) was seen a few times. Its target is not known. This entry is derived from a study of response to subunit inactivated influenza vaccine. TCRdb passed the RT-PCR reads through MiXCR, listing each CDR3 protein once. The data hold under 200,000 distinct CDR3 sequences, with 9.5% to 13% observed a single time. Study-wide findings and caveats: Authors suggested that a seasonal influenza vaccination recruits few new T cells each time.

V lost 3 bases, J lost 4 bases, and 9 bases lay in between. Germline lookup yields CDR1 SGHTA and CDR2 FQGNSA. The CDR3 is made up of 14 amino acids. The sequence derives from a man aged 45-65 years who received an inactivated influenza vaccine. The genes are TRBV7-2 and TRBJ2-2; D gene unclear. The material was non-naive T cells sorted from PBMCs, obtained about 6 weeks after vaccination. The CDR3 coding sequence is TGTGCCAGCAGCTTGAACGGTGGCACCGGGGAGCTGTTTTTT. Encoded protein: CASSLNGGTGELFF.